The clone carrying this T cell receptor (beta chain) was observed at least ten times. Antigen unknown. RNA transcripts provided the source from which TCR beta CDR3 regions were amplified. TCR CDR3 regions were first amplified by RT-PCR with HTBI primers. TCRdb used MiXCR to reprocess the multiplex PCR reads, holding one entry per CDR3 protein. The table shows 350,000 or so distinct CDR3 sequences, with roughly a fifth occurring only once. This sample stems from a study of T cells in Graves' hyperthyroidism and ophthalmopathy. For the study at large: It was at initial diagnosis, before any treatment, that peripheral blood was collected. General study results and limits: Blood held most thyroid clonotypes expanded above 0.001 frequency.

Germline-derived CDR1 and CDR2 are MGHRA and YSYEKL. The trim removed 3 bases at V and 7 bases at J, leaving 9 bases unmatched. This CDR3 region has 14 residues. Stability of Graves' hyperthyroidism was defined as absent ophthalmopathy progression within 18 months. Source material for PBMCs was over 7.5 ml fresh peripheral blood. V and J are TRBV4-1 and TRBJ2-7, with 7 bases fitting TRBD1. This clonotype originated in a woman aged 50 to 60 with Graves' hyperthyroidism. Sequenced sample: blood. CDR3 amino acids: CASSQPGQLVEQYF. The DNA for the CDR3 is TGCGCCAGCAGCCAGCCGGGACAGCTAGTGGAGCAGTACTTC.